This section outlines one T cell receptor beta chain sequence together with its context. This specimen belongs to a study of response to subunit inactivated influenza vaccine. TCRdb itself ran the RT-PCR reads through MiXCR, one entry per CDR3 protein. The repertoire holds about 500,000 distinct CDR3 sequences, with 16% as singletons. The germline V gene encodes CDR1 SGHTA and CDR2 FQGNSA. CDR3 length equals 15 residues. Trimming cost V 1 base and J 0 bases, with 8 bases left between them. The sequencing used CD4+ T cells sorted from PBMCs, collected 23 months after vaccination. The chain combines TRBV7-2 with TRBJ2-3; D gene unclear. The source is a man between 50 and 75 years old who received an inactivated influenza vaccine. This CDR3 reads CASSLDVGSTDTQYF. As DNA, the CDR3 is TGTGCCAGCAGCTTAGACGTAGGGAGCACAGATACGCAGTATTTT.